What follows is one T cell receptor beta chain and its context. This clone was detected only a few times. Its antigen is unknown. Base qualities are not at hand, and no much larger clone is one base apart. The library was produced with the immunoSEQ multiplex PCR assay. A mixture of 60 forward primers for TCR Vbeta segments and 13 reverse primers for TCR Jbeta segments was used in the multiplex PCR. The CDR3 region of rearranged TCR beta genes was amplified from genomic DNA by a multiplex PCR assay. The Illumina HiSeq System was used to sequence the amplified TCR beta libraries as 87-base-pair reads. The study's processing was this. A later analysis tallied tens of millions of unique TCR beta chains across the approximately 670 repertoires, and approximately 12 million of those chains were shared by two or more donors. A nearest-neighbor algorithm error-corrected the raw reads and collapsed the reads into unique sequences, merging closely related sequences to remove PCR and sequencing errors. Alignment of CDR3 sequences to IMGT reference sequences was used to assign V, D and J gene segments. Each retained sequence needed at least a six-nucleotide match to both a V gene segment and a J gene segment. Rearrangements were called productive when the CDR3 lacked stop codons and stayed in frame with V and J; all others were non-productive. CDR3 was defined by IMGT convention, running from the second conserved V-encoded cysteine to the conserved J-encoded phenylalanine. The earlier analysis of fewer than 750 of the donors excluded sequences that lacked an unambiguous match to a single V gene segment. An earlier analysis of under 750 of the donors called V segments functional above 56.7% productive rearrangements and segregating when the between-donor standard deviation exceeded 5%. A statistical classification framework was built for diagnosing cytomegalovirus status from the catalog of TCR beta chain sequences. A later analysis assigned V and J genes by comparing TCR nucleotide sequences with IMGT/GENE-DB human TR gene sequences. Using the TCRdist pipeline, a later analysis assigned CDR3 sequences along with most-parsimonious VDJ recombination scenarios. In a later analysis, each TCR beta chain was defined by its CDR3 amino acid sequence together with its V-gene family, and reads lacking a unique V-gene family were excluded. To address suspected cross-contamination and a sequencing artifact, a later analysis removed around 590 highly shared, low-generation-probability nucleotide sequences. A later analysis calculated a clonal expansion index for each public chain from normalized within-repertoire ranks of inferred template counts. In a later analysis, generation probabilities were computed with a VDJ recombination model fitted to out-of-frame rearrangements, and the resulting probabilities were checked against IGoR. Hypergeometric tests were used in a later analysis to score TCR-TCR, TCR-HLA and TCR-CMV co-occurrence, with a repertoire-size bias correction applied to the TCR pairs. False discovery rates were estimated in a later analysis by permuting HLA or CMV assignments 20 times. In a later analysis, co-occurring TCRs were grouped using DBSCAN, and TCRdist sequence similarity was added for clustering within HLA-allele-positive subsets. For co-occurrence clustering, repertoires with fewer than 30,000 or more than 120,000 public chains were excluded, along with roughly 5 repertoires with anomalous nucleotide sharing. TCRdb limited this immuneACCESS table to in-frame rearrangements with V and J called. A share of clones is missing; checked studies link under half to unresolved V genes, and the rest is unexplained. V and J calls and clone size are copied from that table; D and trimming were computed from the DNA. Within this sample are some 140,000 clones, with about 74% of them counted one time only. Approximately 2% of the sample rests with the top ten.

This sample is part of a study of cytomegalovirus exposure and HLA in healthy donors (TCRdb year 2017). Study-level background: According to an earlier analysis of several hundred of the donors, 150 million to 200 million T cells yielded 90 million to 130 million unique TCR beta sequences and about 300 Gb of sequence data. An early release that covered approximately 600 HLA-typed donors contained about 300 gigabases of sequencing data and around 80 million unique TCR sequences. Of the 300 to 450 genotyped donors, about 80% fell in the genetic ancestry cluster associated with self-reported Caucasian donors. The study was designed to test whether signatures of past pathogen exposure could be identified by cataloging public T cell receptors. Using immunosequencing, the study profiled T cell repertoires from around 680 subjects and related those repertoires to cytomegalovirus serostatus. In addition to the first cohort of roughly 670 subjects, a separate validation cohort of over 90 different subjects was used. High-throughput TCR immunosequencing, statistical association of individual TCRs with disease status, and machine learning were combined to predict cytomegalovirus infection status. A later analysis re-examined previously published TCR beta repertoires from hundreds of donors and added high-resolution HLA genotyping to investigate patterns of TCR occurrence. Rather than using new phenotypic data, the later analysis identified candidate immune exposures from TCR beta sequences and from how often those sequences occurred across donors. An earlier analysis of several hundred of the donors applied high-throughput TCR beta sequencing to assess whether each TCR beta V gene segment acted as functional or pseudogenic. Donor age, sex, ethnicity and CMV serostatus were compiled alongside the repertoire data. Genome-wide SNP genotypes for about 55% of the 666 donors were used in a later genetic analysis, which treated that subset as a discovery cohort. Every discovery cohort repertoire had been produced on one sequencing platform. Class I and class II HLA loci were covered by the typing at four-digit resolution. Typing coverage differed by locus: A, B, C, DRB1 and DQB1 were typed in roughly 620-640 donors, DQA1 in about 560, DPA1 in 600 to 610, and DPB1 in approximately 450. Roughly 5 DR-DQ haplotypes were handled as single units for association and clustering, since linkage in the cohort was strong. On average, around 240,000 unique TCR beta nucleotide sequences were sequenced per donor among several hundred genotyped donors of the cohort, with 15% to 20% of those sequences being non-productive. Results the study describes overall, beyond this receptor: A cluster of highly shared sequence variants was judged likely to be a technical artifact of the sequencing pipeline. Linkage disequilibrium might explain the correlated functional status among segregating V segments, but an unknown experimental factor could not be ruled out. Roughly uniform sequencing depth across donors was assumed in presence/absence analyses, although this assumption may not hold. While some public TCRs were present in many individuals, most TCR sequences turned up only very rarely across donors. In a later genetic analysis, fewer N-insertions in productive TCRs were reported among donors in an Asian-associated ancestry cluster than the approximately 630-donor mean. Only TCR beta chains were sequenced in this cohort, and the absence of alpha or paired-chain data limited detectable features. A further reported finding was that TCR beta sequences accurately predicted the HLA-A and HLA-B alleles for most subjects in the first cohort. In a later analysis, TCR association rates were found to vary across HLA loci, with the most associated TCRs seen for DRB1 alleles and the fewest for HLA-C alleles. An association between a missense DCLRE1C variant and V-gene and J-gene trimming of TCR beta chains was found in a later genetic analysis and replicated in an independent cohort. In an earlier analysis of 587 of the donors, most TCR beta V segments were observed in productive rearrangements about 90% or about 30% of the time, broadly matching IMGT annotations. In a later analysis, HLA-associated TCR beta chains showed more clonal expansion and lower generation probabilities than non-associated chains that were equally common. Three of the identified cytomegalovirus-associated TCR beta chains were confirmed in vitro to be specific for cytomegalovirus antigens. Immune exposure information for the cohort was limited to CMV serostatus. Some IMGT-functional V segments, including TRBV6-2 and TRBV6-3, could not be told apart with the 87-base-pair reads, so those segments were excluded. Because some donors lacked HLA typing at each locus, the association tests relied only on the typed subset. At a false discovery rate of 0.05, a later analysis linked 16,000 or so TCR beta sequences to specific HLA alleles. In a later analysis, most CMV-associated TCR beta chains were found to appear HLA-restricted, with HLA associations seemingly driven largely by CMV exposure. The earlier analysis of approximately 540 of the donors excluded some 16 rarely observed V segments, including chromosome 9 orphons, because counts were too low. Several of the top co-occurrence clusters appeared to be linked to parvovirus B19, influenza, CMV and Epstein-Barr virus, according to a later analysis. In the study, approximately 160 TCR beta chains were listed as associated with cytomegalovirus. Cytomegalovirus status was reported to be diagnosed by the classifier with high specificity and sensitivity in both the original and validation cohorts. Assigning TCR associations to individual alleles was difficult when HLA alleles, especially DR and DQ, strongly co-occurred. It was suggested by the authors that the approach could potentially be generalized to other disease states and immunological phenotypes.

The cohort was made up of around 720 healthy bone marrow donors. At the time of sampling, all cohort members were nominally healthy, though unrecorded immune exposures were likely present. The donor was CMV seronegative and belonged to the group of around 400 seronegative cohort members. Each donor provided a peripheral blood sample, and peripheral blood mononuclear cells were used for TCR beta sequencing. The Qiagen DNeasy Blood Extraction Kit was used to extract genomic DNA from the blood cell samples. CDR1 and CDR2 were assigned from the germline V gene as SQVTM and ANQGSEA. Reading from cysteine to phenylalanine, the CDR3 counts 15 amino acids. Only the CDR3 region is kept as DNA, spanning 45 bases read in frame from base 1. Relative to germline, V is missing 2 bases and J is missing 0 bases, with 7 bases of the junction outside any gene match.

The clonotype was recovered from a man aged 25 to 40 in good health and CMV-seronegative. The chain is assembled from TRBV29-1 and TRBJ2-7; 7 central bases correspond to TRBD1. The specimen was PBMCs. Here the CDR3 is given as CSVELQDRHSYEQYF. The nucleotide sequence reads TGCAGCGTTGAACTCCAGGACAGGCACTCCTACGAGCAGTACTTC.